What follows describes a single T cell receptor beta chain. Its target is not known. A junction end diverges from the germline sequence, so it may reflect a read error. This record comes from a study of blood T cells in healthy people across ages. A sample-barcoded 5' primer and a J-beta primer mix were used in a second PCR of about 7 to 12 cycles. One entry per CDR3 protein, called by TCRdb with MiXCR from the 5' RACE reads. The sample has roughly 1.4 million distinct CDR3 sequences; 59% are singletons. The study, taken as a whole, reports: The study found more naive CD4+ cells and higher diversity in long-lived than aged donors.

This CDR3 has 13 residues. The germline CDR1 and CDR2 sequences are SQVTM and ANQGSEA. J is TRBJ2-7 and V is TRBV29-1; D remains ambiguous. The material sequenced was blood. This receptor was identified in a man younger than 30 in good health. The CDR3 sequence: CSVRPESSYEQSF. Written as DNA, the CDR3 is TGCAGCGTTCGGCCAGAGTCGTCCTACGAGCAGTCCTTC.